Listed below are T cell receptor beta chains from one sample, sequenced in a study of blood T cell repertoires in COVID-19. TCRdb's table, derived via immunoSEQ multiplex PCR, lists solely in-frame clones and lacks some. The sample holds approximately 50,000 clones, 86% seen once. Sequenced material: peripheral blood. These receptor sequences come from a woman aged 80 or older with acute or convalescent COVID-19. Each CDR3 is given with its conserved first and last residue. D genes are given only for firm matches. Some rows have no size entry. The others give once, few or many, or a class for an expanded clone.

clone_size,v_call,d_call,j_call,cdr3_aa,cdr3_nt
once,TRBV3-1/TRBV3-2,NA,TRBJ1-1,CASSQSRGGTEAFF,TGTGCCAGCAGCCAATCCAGGGGCGGCACTGAAGCTTTCTTT
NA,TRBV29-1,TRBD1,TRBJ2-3,CSAEYRGRTDTQYF,TGCAGCGCGGAATACAGGGGGCGGACAGATACGCAGTATTTT
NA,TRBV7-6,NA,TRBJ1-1,CASSSDSNTEAFF,TGTGCCAGCAGCTCAGACAGTAACACTGAAGCTTTCTTT
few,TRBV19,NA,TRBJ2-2,CASKNSRYTGELFF,TGTGCCAGTAAGAACTCCCGGTACACCGGGGAGCTGTTTTTT
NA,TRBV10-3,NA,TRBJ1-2,CAISTGTPDNYGYTF,TGTGCCATCAGCACCGGGACACCCGATAACTATGGCTACACCTTC
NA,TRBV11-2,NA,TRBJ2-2,CASSLGRTGELFF,TGTGCCAGCAGCTTAGGGCGGACCGGGGAGCTGTTTTTT
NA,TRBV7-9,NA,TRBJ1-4,CASSSFATNEKLFF,TGTGCCAGCAGCTCCTTTGCAACTAATGAAAAACTGTTTTTT
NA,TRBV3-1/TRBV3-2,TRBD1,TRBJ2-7,CASSQDPRDRAYEQYF,TGTGCCAGCAGCCAAGACCCCCGGGACAGGGCATACGAGCAGTACTTC
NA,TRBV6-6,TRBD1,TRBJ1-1,CASRTTGGAEAFF,TGTGCCAGCAGGACTACAGGGGGGGCTGAAGCTTTCTTT
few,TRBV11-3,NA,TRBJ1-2,CASSSTGQDYGYTF,TGTGCCAGCAGTTCAACAGGGCAGGACTATGGCTACACCTTC
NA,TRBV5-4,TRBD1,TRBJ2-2,CASSDKKTGHNTGELFF,TGTGCCAGCAGCGACAAGAAGACAGGGCACAACACCGGGGAGCTGTTTTTT
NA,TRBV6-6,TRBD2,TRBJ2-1,CASRPTSVSSYNEQFF,TGTGCCAGCAGGCCCACTAGCGTTAGCTCCTACAATGAGCAGTTCTTC
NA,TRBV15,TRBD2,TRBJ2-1,CATSRDASGRYEQFF,TGTGCCACCAGCAGAGATGCTAGCGGGAGGTATGAGCAGTTCTTC
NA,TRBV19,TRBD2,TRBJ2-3,CASSRGTSGDTDTQYF,TGTGCCAGTAGTAGGGGGACTAGCGGTGACACAGATACGCAGTATTTT
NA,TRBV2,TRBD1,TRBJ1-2,CASSWDRSANYGYTF,TGTGCCAGCAGTTGGGACAGGAGTGCTAACTATGGCTACACCTTC
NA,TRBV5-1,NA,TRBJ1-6,CASSLGQAAESPLHF,TGCGCCAGCAGCTTGGGCCAGGCCGCTGAGTCACCCCTCCACTTT
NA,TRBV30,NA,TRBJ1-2,CAWSVFSTMGGYTF,TGTGCCTGGAGTGTATTTTCAACAATGGGCGGCTACACCTTC
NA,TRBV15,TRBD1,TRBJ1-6,CATSRGQGNYNSPLHF,TGTGCCACCAGCAGGGGACAGGGGAACTATAATTCACCCCTCCACTTT
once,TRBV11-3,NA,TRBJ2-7,CASSLGGQLSYEQYF,TGTGCCAGCAGCTTAGGAGGACAACTCTCCTACGAGCAGTACTTC
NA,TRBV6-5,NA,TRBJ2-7,CASSYSTAYEQYF,TGTGCCAGCAGTTACTCCACAGCCTACGAGCAGTACTTC
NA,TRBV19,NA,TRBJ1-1,CASSMRNTEAFF,TGTGCCAGTAGTATGAGGAACACTGAAGCTTTCTTT
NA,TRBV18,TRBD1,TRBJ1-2,CASSPGQGSGYTF,TGTGCCAGCTCACCGGGACAGGGCTCTGGCTACACCTTC
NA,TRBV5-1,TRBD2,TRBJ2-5,CASRPGAGAETQYF,TGCGCCAGCCGGCCCGGAGCGGGAGCAGAGACCCAGTACTTC
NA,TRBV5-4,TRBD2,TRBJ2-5,CASSGSGNPGETQYF,TGTGCCAGCAGCGGTAGCGGGAACCCCGGGGAGACCCAGTACTTC
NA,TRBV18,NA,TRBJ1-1,CASSRERYEAFF,TGTGCCAGCTCGCGGGAGAGGTATGAAGCTTTCTTT
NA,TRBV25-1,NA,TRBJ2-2,CASSEDTAGYLNTGELFF,TGTGCCAGCAGTGAAGACACCGCGGGATACTTGAACACCGGGGAGCTGTTTTTT
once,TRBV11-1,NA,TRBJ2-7,CASSLATGKGTYEQYF,TGTGCCAGCAGCTTAGCAACAGGGAAGGGGACCTACGAGCAGTACTTC
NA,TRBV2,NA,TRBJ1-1,CASTSGTINTEAFF,TGTGCCAGCACCAGTGGGACAATTAACACTGAAGCTTTCTTT
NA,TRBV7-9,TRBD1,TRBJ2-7,CASSLGQGTYEQYF,TGTGCCAGCAGCTTGGGACAGGGCACCTACGAGCAGTACTTC
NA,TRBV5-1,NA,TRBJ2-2,CASSFEGVGTGELFF,TGCGCCAGCAGCTTCGAGGGGGTGGGCACCGGGGAGCTGTTTTTT
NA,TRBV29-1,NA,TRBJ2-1,CSVELLGSSNSEQFF,TGCAGCGTTGAACTACTAGGCAGCTCGAACTCTGAGCAGTTCTTC
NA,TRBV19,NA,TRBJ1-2,CASTSRQIYGYTF,TGTGCCAGTACCAGCCGACAGATCTATGGCTACACCTTC
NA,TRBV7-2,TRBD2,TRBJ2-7,CASSSGGTSYEQYF,TGTGCCAGCAGCTCCGGGGGGACTTCCTACGAGCAGTACTTC
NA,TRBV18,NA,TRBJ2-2,CASSASSTVTGELFF,TGTGCCAGCTCAGCTTCTTCGACAGTCACCGGGGAGCTGTTTTTT
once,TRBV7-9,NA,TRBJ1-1,CASSATTNTEAFF,TGTGCCAGCAGCGCCACAACGAACACTGAAGCTTTCTTT
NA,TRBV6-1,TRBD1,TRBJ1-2,CASSETGTGGLSNYGYTF,TGTGCCAGCAGTGAGACCGGGACAGGGGGCCTCTCTAACTATGGCTACACCTTC
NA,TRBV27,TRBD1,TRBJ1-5,CASSLSKTGRDQPQHF,TGTGCCAGCAGTTTGTCAAAGACAGGGCGGGATCAGCCCCAGCATTTT
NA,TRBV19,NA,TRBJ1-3,CASSMLGAGNTIYF,TGTGCCAGTAGTATGTTAGGGGCTGGAAACACCATATATTTT
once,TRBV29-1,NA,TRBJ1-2,CSVGGWGGGNYGYTF,TGCAGCGTGGGGGGTTGGGGTGGAGGAAACTATGGCTACACCTTC
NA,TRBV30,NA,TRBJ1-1,CAWSVQRTARF,TGTGCCTGGAGTGTACAGCGGACAGCCCGATTT
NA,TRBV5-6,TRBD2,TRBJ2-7,CASSLGAGGGEQYF,TGTGCCAGCAGCTTGGGAGCGGGGGGAGGGGAGCAGTACTTC
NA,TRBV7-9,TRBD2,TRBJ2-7,CASSYSSGVSYEQYF,TGTGCCAGCAGCTACTCTAGCGGGGTATCCTACGAGCAGTACTTC
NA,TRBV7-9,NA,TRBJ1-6,CATHAEAAQNSPLHF,TGTGCCACCCACGCGGAGGCAGCTCAGAATTCACCCCTCCACTTT
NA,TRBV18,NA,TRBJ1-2,CASSGTPNYGYTF,TGTGCCAGCTCAGGGACACCTAACTATGGCTACACCTTC
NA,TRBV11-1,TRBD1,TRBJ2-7,CASSPRTGNYEQYF,TGTGCCAGCAGCCCTCGGACAGGGAACTACGAGCAGTACTTC
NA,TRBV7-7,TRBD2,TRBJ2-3,CASSWTSGSTDTQYF,TGTGCTAGCAGCTGGACTAGCGGGAGCACAGATACGCAGTATTTT
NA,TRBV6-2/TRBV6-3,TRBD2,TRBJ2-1,CASSYLAGAYNEQFF,TGTGCCAGCAGTTACTTAGCGGGAGCGTACAATGAGCAGTTCTTC
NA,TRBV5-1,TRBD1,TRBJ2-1,CASSLVDRAYNEQFF,TGCGCCAGCAGCTTGGTGGACAGGGCCTACAATGAGCAGTTCTTC
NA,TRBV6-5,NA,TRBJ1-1,CASRQGGNTEAFF,TGTGCCAGCAGACAGGGTGGGAACACTGAAGCTTTCTTT
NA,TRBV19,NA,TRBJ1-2,CASSLSGNSNYGYTF,TGTGCCAGTAGCCTCTCGGGGAACTCTAACTATGGCTACACCTTC
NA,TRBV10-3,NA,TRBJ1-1,CAISEGQRNTEAFF,TGTGCCATCAGTGAGGGACAGCGGAACACTGAAGCTTTCTTT
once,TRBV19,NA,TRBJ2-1,CASSISGLPYNEQFF,TGTGCCAGTAGTATATCTGGACTACCATACAATGAGCAGTTCTTC
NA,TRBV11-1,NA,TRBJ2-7,CASSLDTYEQYF,TGTGCCAGCAGCTTAGACACCTACGAGCAGTACTTC